This TCR beta chain stems from a study of T-cell reconstitution after alpha-beta-depleted transplantation in children. Study-wide findings and caveats: There were reportedly several hundred expanded graft clones from which alpha-beta T cells came about two months after transplant. T-cell counts and diversity at one year following transplant were attributed mainly to newly produced T cells. The study traced high day-60 TCRbeta diversity in some patients to surviving recipient T cells and thymic progenitors.

As regards this clonotype: What it binds is unknown.

The TCRbeta library was prepared with unique molecular identifiers. TCRdb processed the PCR reads anew with MiXCR; each CDR3 protein has one entry. The profile shows about 130,000 distinct CDR3 sequences, 8% to 10% of them singletons. Deletions cut 1 base from V and 4 bases from J, with 7 bases between. The germline V gene encodes CDR1 KGHDR and CDR2 SFDVKD. The CDR3 is 13 amino acids. This material consisted of PBMCs, mostly from graft donor cells, taken 180 days after TCRalphabeta/CD19-depleted stem cell transplant. The clonotype comes from a girl under three years old who had a stem cell transplant for combined immunodeficiency, so the T cells may come from the graft donor. J is TRBJ2-7 and V is TRBV24-1; D might be TRBD1 (5 bases). The CDR3 loop is CATSDFSGYEQYF. The CDR3 bases are TGTGCCACCAGTGATTTCTCAGGGTACGAGCAGTACTTC.